Listed here are 25 T cell receptor beta chains from one sample, sequenced in a study of blood T cell repertoires in COVID-19. TCRdb keeps only in-frame clones here, not all; method: immunoSEQ multiplex PCR. The data contain 250,000 or so clones, 75% to 90% of them singletons. The sequenced sample consisted of peripheral blood. These receptors were obtained from a woman aged 40 to 50 who had recovered from COVID-19.

This chain links TRBV7-8 with TRBJ2-7; the D gene is possibly TRBD2 (7 bases). This CDR3 region has 16 residues. Per the germline V gene, CDR1 is SGHVS and CDR2 is FQNEAQ. Trimming pared 0 bases from V and 6 bases from J, leaving 18 bases between. CDR3 DNA: TGTGCCAGCAGCTTAGCCTCTTGGGACGGGGGGCTCGAGCAGTACTTC. Its protein is CASSLASWDGGLEQYF.

This sequence joins TRBV5-1 and TRBJ1-1; possible D gene TRBD1, 6 bases. The CDR3 extends over 18 amino acids. Germline CDR1 SGHRS, CDR2 YFSETQ. Deletions cut 0 bases from V and 0 bases from J, with 18 bases between. CDR3 bases: TGCGCCAGCAGCTTGGGGGGGACAATGAGGGTAATGAACACTGAAGCTTTCTTT. This translates into CASSLGGTMRVMNTEAFF.

The V gene is TRBV7-2, the J gene TRBJ2-5; 13 nucleotides match TRBD2. Germline V lookup: CDR1 SGHTA, CDR2 FQGNSA. The ends lost 6 bases at V and 4 bases at J; junction bases unmatched: 2. CDR3 length: 14 residues. CDR3 DNA: TGTGCCAGCAGGCGGACTAGCGGGGGAGAGACCCAGTACTTC. It encodes CASRRTSGGETQYF. Together with reference TRBV7-2 and TRBJ2-5, the CDR3 gives the full variable domain: GAGVSQSPSNKVTEKGKDVELRCDPISGHTALYWYRQSLGQGLEFLIYFQGNSAPDKSGLPSDRFSAERTGGSVSTLTIQRTQQEDSAVYLCASRRTSGGETQYFGPGTRLLVL.

This rearrangement joins TRBV12-3 or TRBV12-4 to TRBJ2-3, with a tentative D call TRBD1 (6 bases). V was clipped by 1 base and J by 6 bases, with 8 bases between them. This CDR3 spans 13 amino acids. The CDR3 region is CASSLERGDTQYF. The CDR3 DNA sequence: TGTGCCAGCAGTTTAGAAAGGGGGGATACGCAGTATTTT.

The chain recombines TRBV27 with TRBJ1-4, with D perhaps TRBD1 (5 bases). V was pared by 3 bases and J by 5 bases, with 13 bases between. The length of the CDR3 is 15 residues. Germline V gives CDR1 MNHEY, CDR2 SMNVEV (reference sequence). CDR3 residues: CASSLQTAKNEKLFF. The CDR3 nucleotides are TGTGCCAGCAGTTTGCAGACAGCAAAAAATGAAAAACTGTTTTTT. The complete variable domain, with remaining parts taken from reference TRBV27 and TRBJ1-4, reads EAQVTQNPRYLITVTGKKLTVTCSQNMNHEYMSWYRQDPGLGLRQIYYSMNVEVTDKGDVPEGYKVSRKEKRNFPLILESPSPNQTSLYFCASSLQTAKNEKLFFGSGTQLSVL.

The chain is built from TRBV19 and TRBJ2-7, with D uncertain. The V and J ends lost 5 bases and 0 bases respectively, with 14 bases between them. Germline V gene data show CDR1 as LNHDA and CDR2 as SQIVND (reference sequence). The CDR3 length is 15 residues. The CDR3 region has the DNA TGTGCCAGTAGTCCTGATAGTCGGTTCTCCTACGAGCAGTACTTC. It codes for CASSPDSRFSYEQYF.

The rearrangement joins TRBV18 to TRBJ1-1; D might be TRBD1 (5 bases). CDR3 size: 16 residues. Germline CDR1 is KGHSH and CDR2 is LQKENI. Trimming left V 2 bases short and J 1 base short, with 14 bases between. The CDR3 sequence is CASSPAVRGWNTEAFF. Written as DNA, the CDR3 is TGTGCCAGCTCACCAGCAGTCCGGGGGTGGAACACTGAAGCTTTCTTT.

The chain uses TRBV6-5 and TRBJ2-7, with TRBD1 as a possible D gene (5 bases). V lost 2 bases and J 3 bases, leaving 11 bases between the germline ends. Per the germline V gene, CDR1 is MNHEY and CDR2 is SVGAGI. The CDR3 is made up of 14 amino acids. CDR3 in amino acids: CASSYIQGRYEQYF. DNA of the CDR3: TGTGCCAGCAGTTACATCCAGGGTCGCTACGAGCAGTACTTC.

Comment on this clone: At one end the junction does not follow the germline gene, possibly because of a read error. The rearrangement uses TRBV7-2 and TRBJ1-1; 7 bases are shared with TRBD1. This CDR3 contains 16 residues. The germline V gene encodes CDR1 SGHTA and CDR2 FQGNSA. The CDR3 sequence is CSSSLQGPSMNTEAFF. The CDR3 DNA follows: TGTTCCAGCAGCTTACAGGGGCCCTCTATGAACACTGAAGCTTTCTTT.

The gene calls are TRBV10-3 and TRBJ1-2, with D possibly TRBD1 on 5 matching bases. Trimming shortened V by 2 bases and J by 7 bases, and 11 bases separated the two germline ends. This CDR3 contains 13 residues. Germline V gives CDR1 ENHRY, CDR2 SYGVKD. CDR3 amino acids: CAISELGGVGYTF. DNA of the CDR3: TGTGCCATCAGTGAGCTCGGGGGAGTTGGCTACACCTTC.

The J gene is TRBJ1-1, the V gene TRBV7-9; D is unclear. The germline CDR1 and CDR2 sequences are SEHNR and FQNEAQ (reference sequence). The CDR3 has 12 amino acids. Trimming stripped 1 base from V and 6 bases from J, with 6 bases between. CDR3: CASSLVGPEAFF. The CDR3 nucleotides read TGTGCCAGCAGCTTAGTTGGGCCTGAAGCTTTCTTT.

The chain links TRBV27 to TRBJ1-1; no clear D. CDR3 length: 14 amino acids. Germline CDR1 MNHEY, CDR2 SMNVEV (reference sequence). V lost 0 bases, J lost 8 bases, and 13 bases lay in between. The CDR3 reads CASSLSFMGREAFF. The CDR3 nucleotides are TGTGCCAGCAGTTTATCATTTATGGGCAGGGAAGCTTTCTTT.

This chain uses TRBV6-5 with TRBJ2-2; 9 positions agree with TRBD1. The germline CDR1 and CDR2 sequences are MNHEY and SVGAGI. Unmatched junction bases numbered 3, after V lost 2 bases and J lost 5 bases. This CDR3 region has 15 residues. CDR3 in DNA: TGTGCCAGCAGTTACAACAGGGGGCGGACCGGGGAGCTGTTTTTT. Protein sequence: CASSYNRGRTGELFF.

The chain joins TRBV5-5 to TRBJ2-1; D is unresolved. The CDR3 has 13 residues. The germline CDR1 and CDR2 sequences are SGHKS and YYEKEE (reference sequence). V lost 0 bases to trimming and J lost 2 bases, with 3 bases between them. CDR3 region: CASSLDTYNEQFF. DNA for the CDR3: TGTGCCAGCAGCTTGGACACCTACAATGAGCAGTTCTTC.

The genes are TRBV5-6 and TRBJ2-1; weak D call: TRBD2 (7 bases). V was trimmed by 4 bases and J by 13 bases, leaving 27 bases between them. CDR3 length equals 16 residues. Germline V gene data show CDR1 as SGHDT and CDR2 as YYEEEE. CDR3 sequence reads: CASSPMGGGQAEDQFF. The CDR3 DNA reads TGTGCCAGCAGCCCCATGGGCGGGGGCCAGGCCGAAGACCAGTTCTTC.

This clone has a single count. This rearrangement joins TRBV23-1 to TRBJ1-2; D may be TRBD1 (6 bases). TRBV23-1 is an open reading frame whose function is uncertain. This CDR3 region has 14 residues. Trimming took off 3 bases at V and 4 bases at J, with 12 bases between the two ends. As DNA, the CDR3 is TGCGCCAGCAGTCAGTCGACAGGATTCTATGGCTACACCTTC. Protein: CASSQSTGFYGYTF.

The V and J genes are TRBV7-3 and TRBJ1-2; the match to TRBD1 covers 10 bases. Trimming at V came to 4 bases and at J to 8 bases, leaving 13 bases not matched to a gene. Germline CDR1 and CDR2: SGHTA and FQGTGA. The CDR3 length is 16 residues. CDR3 region: CASSSQGLTGGDGYTF. DNA of the CDR3: TGTGCCAGCAGCTCCCAGGGGTTGACAGGGGGCGACGGCTACACCTTC.

The chain joins TRBV11-2 to TRBJ2-7; the D gene is possibly TRBD1 (5 bases). CDR1 and CDR2 from the germline V gene are SGHAT and FQNNGV. This CDR3 has 17 amino acids. Between the trimmed V and J ends, which lost 1 base and 0 bases, there was a span of 16 bases. The CDR3 reads CASSLVADSFSSYEQYF. CDR3 DNA sequence: TGTGCCAGCAGCTTAGTAGCTGACAGTTTTAGCTCCTACGAGCAGTACTTC.

Worth noting for this clone: A read error may account for a junction end that differs from germline. Written as DNA, the CDR3 is TGTGCTAGCAGCTTAAACCTAGCGGGTACCTCCTACAATGAGCAGTTCTTC. The encoded protein is CASSLNLAGTSYNEQFF. The chain joins TRBV7-7 to TRBJ2-1, with 8 bases aligning to TRBD2. Germline CDR1 reads SSHAT; CDR2 reads FNYEAQ (reference sequence). The CDR3 sequence is 17 residues long.

The chain employs TRBV27 and TRBJ2-1; TRBD2 is a possible D gene (6 bases). The CDR3 spans 14 residues. With 3 bases removed from V and 14 bases from J, the gap between germline ends came to 20 bases. Germline V gene sequence: CDR1 MNHEY, CDR2 SMNVEV (reference sequence). DNA of the CDR3: TGTGCCAGCAGTTTGTCCGGATACGGTTGGGGGGAGTTCTTC. Its translation: CASSLSGYGWGEFF.

The chain couples TRBV28 to TRBJ2-3, with D perhaps TRBD2 (5 bases). Germline values: CDR1 MDHEN, CDR2 SYDVKM. V was pared by 5 bases and J by 0 bases, with 12 bases between. The CDR3 runs to 15 residues. CDR3 region: CASSQDFQSTDTQYF. DNA of the CDR3: TGTGCCAGCAGTCAGGACTTCCAGAGCACAGATACGCAGTATTTT.

This chain joins TRBV9 and TRBJ1-1; TRBD1 agrees at 11 bases. Unmatched junction bases numbered 2, after V lost 0 bases and J lost 4 bases. CDR1 SGDLS and CDR2 YYNGEE come from the germline V gene. This CDR3 comprises 15 residues. CDR3 nucleotides: TGTGCCAGCAGCGTAGTTGGGACAGGGGGCACTGAAGCTTTCTTT. Protein sequence: CASSVVGTGGTEAFF.

This clone was recorded once. V gene TRBV5-8 combines with J gene TRBJ1-4; TRBD1 is a possible D gene (6 bases). The ends were cut back, 4 bases at V and 6 bases at J, with 10 bases in the middle. The CDR3 covers 13 residues. Germline assignment: CDR1 SGHTS and CDR2 YDEGEE. Here the CDR3 DNA reads TGTGCCAGCAGCCCTTGGGGGCATGAAAAACTGTTTTTT. Translated: CASSPWGHEKLFF.

For this clone: Within the sample, other DNA sequences also encode this same CDR3. J is TRBJ2-5 and V is TRBV5-1; maybe TRBD1 (6 bases). The ends were cut back, 1 base at V and 5 bases at J, with 12 bases in the middle. There are 14 residues in the CDR3. Germline lookup yields CDR1 SGHRS and CDR2 YFSETQ. CDR3 bases: TGCGCCAGCAGCTTGTGGGGGCCTGGTGAGACCCAGTACTTC. This encodes CASSLWGPGETQYF.

This clone was seen just once. The CDR3 spells CASRGSPNTEAFF. The CDR3 bases are TGTGCCAGTAGGGGCAGCCCGAACACTGAAGCTTTCTTT. The chain carries TRBV19 and TRBJ1-1; D gene ambiguous. Between the trimmed V and J ends, which lost 6 bases and 1 base, there was a span of 9 bases. The CDR3 is 13 amino acids. Germline V gene sequence: CDR1 LNHDA, CDR2 SQIVND (reference sequence).